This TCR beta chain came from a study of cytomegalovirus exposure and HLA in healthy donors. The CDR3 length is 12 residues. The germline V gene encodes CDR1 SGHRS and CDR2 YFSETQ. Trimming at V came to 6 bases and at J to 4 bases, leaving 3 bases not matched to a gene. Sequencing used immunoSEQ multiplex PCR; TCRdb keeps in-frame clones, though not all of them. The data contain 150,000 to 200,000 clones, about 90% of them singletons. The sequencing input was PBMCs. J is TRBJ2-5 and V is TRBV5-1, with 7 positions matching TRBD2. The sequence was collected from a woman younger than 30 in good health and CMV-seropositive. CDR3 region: CASTPGGETQYF. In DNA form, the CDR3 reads TGCGCCAGCACCCCGGGGGGAGAGACCCAGTACTTC.